This T cell receptor (beta chain) was sequenced in a study of T cells in Graves' hyperthyroidism and ophthalmopathy. Study results and limitations: Most thyroid clonotypes expanded above 0.001 were also detected in blood. For ophthalmopathy, model prediction preceded onset by a median approximately 6 months.

Deletions cut 5 bases from V and 8 bases from J, with 20 bases between. The germline CDR1 and CDR2 sequences are PRHDT and FYEKMQ (reference sequence). The CDR3 length is 15 residues. This clonotype has at least ten counts. The antigen is not known. It was RNA transcripts that yielded the amplified TCR beta CDR3 regions. The TCR CDR3 was amplified in a first-round RT-PCR using the HTBI primer set. TCRdb independently ran MiXCR on the multiplex PCR reads; one entry per CDR3 protein. The sample lists roughly 180,000 distinct CDR3 sequences, over 15% occurring once. The chain links TRBV13 to TRBJ2-3; D not resolved. The receptor comes from a woman between 45 and 65 years old with Graves' hyperthyroidism. Material: blood. The CDR3 loop reads CASSPSGSGSRTQYF. In DNA, the CDR3 is TGTGCCAGCAGCCCGTCAGGTAGTGGTAGTCGTACGCAGTATTTT. Filled out from reference TRBV13 and TRBJ2-3, the complete variable domain reads AAGVIQSPRHLIKEKRETATLKCYPIPRHDTVYWYQQGPGQDPQFLISFYEKMQSDKGSIPDRFSAQQFSDYHSELNMSSLELGDSALYFCASSPSGSGSRTQYFGPGTRLTVL.